The source of this TCR beta chain is a study of Graves' ophthalmopathy and Graves' hyperthyroidism. Investigators amplified TCR beta CDR3 regions from RNA transcripts. RT-PCR with HTBI primers came first, then second-round multiplex PCR. Each CDR3 protein gets one entry after TCRdb re-called the multiplex PCR reads with MiXCR. The profile covers 350,000 to 450,000 distinct CDR3 sequences, with approximately 16% appearing a single time and more than 1.5% taken by the ten largest. Trimming stripped 10 bases from V and 5 bases from J, with 8 bases between. The germline CDR1 and CDR2 sequences are MDHEN and SYDVKM. The CDR3 length is 10 residues. This clonotype was recorded at least ten times.

The receptor was derived from a woman in her late teens or twenties with Graves' ophthalmopathy. The sequenced sample was peripheral blood. The chain is built from TRBV28 and TRBJ1-1, with unresolved D. The CDR3, as DNA: TGTGCCACCGAGGGAACTGAAGCTTTCTTT. This translates into CATEGTEAFF.